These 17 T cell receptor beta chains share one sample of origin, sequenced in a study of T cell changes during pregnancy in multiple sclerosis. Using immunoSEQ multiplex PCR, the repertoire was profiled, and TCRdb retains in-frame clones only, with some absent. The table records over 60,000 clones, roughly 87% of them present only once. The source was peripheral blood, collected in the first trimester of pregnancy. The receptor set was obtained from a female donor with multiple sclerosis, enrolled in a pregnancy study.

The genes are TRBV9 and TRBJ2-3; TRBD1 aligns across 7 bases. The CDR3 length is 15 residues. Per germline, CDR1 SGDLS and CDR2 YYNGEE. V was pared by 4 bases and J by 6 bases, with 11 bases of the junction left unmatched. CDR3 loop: CASSPRTIQGDTQYF. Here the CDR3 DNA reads TGTGCCAGCAGCCCACGGACCATACAGGGGGATACGCAGTATTTT.

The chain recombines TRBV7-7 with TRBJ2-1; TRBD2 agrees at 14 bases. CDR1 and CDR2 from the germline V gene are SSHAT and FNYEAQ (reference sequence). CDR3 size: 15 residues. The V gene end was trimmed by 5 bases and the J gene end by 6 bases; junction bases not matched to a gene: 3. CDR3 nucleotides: TGTGCCAGCAGCCTTGGACTAGCGGGGGGCAATGAGCAGTTCTTC. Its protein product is CASSLGLAGGNEQFF. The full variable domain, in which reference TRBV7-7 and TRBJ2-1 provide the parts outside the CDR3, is GAGVSQSPRYKVTKRGQDVTLRCDPISSHATLYWYQQALGQGPEFLTYFNYEAQPDKSGLPSDRFSAERPEGSISTLTIQRTEQRDSAMYRCASSLGLAGGNEQFFGPGTRLTVL.

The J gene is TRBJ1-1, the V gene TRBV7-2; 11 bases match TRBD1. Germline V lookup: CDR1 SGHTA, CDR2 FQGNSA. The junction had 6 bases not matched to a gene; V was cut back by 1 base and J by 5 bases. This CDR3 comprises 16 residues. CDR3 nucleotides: TGTGCCAGCAGCTTAGATTGGACAGGGGGCCTTACTGAAGCTTTCTTT. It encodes CASSLDWTGGLTEAFF.

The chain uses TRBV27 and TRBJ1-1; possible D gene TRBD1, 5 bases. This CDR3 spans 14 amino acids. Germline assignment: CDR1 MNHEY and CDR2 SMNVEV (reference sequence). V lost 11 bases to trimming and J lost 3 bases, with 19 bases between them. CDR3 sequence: CARSSQGVHTEAFF. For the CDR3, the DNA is TGTGCCCGCTCCTCTCAGGGTGTTCACACTGAAGCTTTCTTT.

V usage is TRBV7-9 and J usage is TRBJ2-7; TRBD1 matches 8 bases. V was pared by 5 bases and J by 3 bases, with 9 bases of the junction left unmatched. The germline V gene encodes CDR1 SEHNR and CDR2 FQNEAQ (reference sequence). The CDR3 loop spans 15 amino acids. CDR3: CASSPTGTGDYEQYF. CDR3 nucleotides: TGTGCCAGCAGCCCTACCGGGACAGGTGACTACGAGCAGTACTTC.

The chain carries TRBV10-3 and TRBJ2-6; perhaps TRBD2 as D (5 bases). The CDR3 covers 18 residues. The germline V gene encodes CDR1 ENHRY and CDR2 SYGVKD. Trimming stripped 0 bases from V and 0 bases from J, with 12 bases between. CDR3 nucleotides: TGTGCCATCAGTGAGTCTGCGGGTGGTAGCTCTGGGGCCAACGTCCTGACTTTC. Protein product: CAISESAGGSSGANVLTF.

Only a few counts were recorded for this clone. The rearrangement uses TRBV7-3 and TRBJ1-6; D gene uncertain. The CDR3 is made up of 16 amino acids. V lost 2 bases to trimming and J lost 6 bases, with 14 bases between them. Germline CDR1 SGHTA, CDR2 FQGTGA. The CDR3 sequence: CASSLSAGFGNSPLHF. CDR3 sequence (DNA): TGTGCCAGCAGCTTATCTGCGGGTTTCGGTAATTCACCCCTCCACTTT.

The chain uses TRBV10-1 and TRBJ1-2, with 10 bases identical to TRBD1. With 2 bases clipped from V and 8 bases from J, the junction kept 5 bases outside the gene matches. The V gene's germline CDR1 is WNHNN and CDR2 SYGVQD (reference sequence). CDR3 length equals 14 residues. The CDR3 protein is CASSEGQGVGGYTF. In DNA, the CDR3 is TGCGCCAGCAGTGAGGGACAGGGGGTTGGAGGCTACACCTTC.

CDR3 region: CASSFEGTAAPYEQYF. The DNA of the CDR3 is TGTGCCAGCAGTTTCGAAGGGACAGCAGCCCCCTACGAGCAGTACTTC. V usage is TRBV27 and J usage is TRBJ2-7, with 7 nucleotides matching TRBD1. Germline trimming cut 3 bases from V and 2 bases from J; bases unmatched to any gene: 10. The germline CDR1 and CDR2 sequences are MNHEY and SMNVEV (reference sequence). The CDR3 is 16 residues long.

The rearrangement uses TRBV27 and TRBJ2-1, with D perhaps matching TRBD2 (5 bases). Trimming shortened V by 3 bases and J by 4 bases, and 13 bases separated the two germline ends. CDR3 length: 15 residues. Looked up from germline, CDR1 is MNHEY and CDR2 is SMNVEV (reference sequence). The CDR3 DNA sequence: TGTGCCAGCAGTTTTGGACTCCCTCTGTACAATGAGCAGTTCTTC. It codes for CASSFGLPLYNEQFF.

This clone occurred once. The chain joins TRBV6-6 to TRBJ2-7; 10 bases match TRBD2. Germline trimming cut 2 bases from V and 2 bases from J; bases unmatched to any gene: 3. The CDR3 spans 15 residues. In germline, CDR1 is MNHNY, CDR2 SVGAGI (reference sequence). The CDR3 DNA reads TGTGCCAGCAGTTACGGACTAGCGGAGGCCTACGAGCAGTACTTC. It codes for CASSYGLAEAYEQYF.

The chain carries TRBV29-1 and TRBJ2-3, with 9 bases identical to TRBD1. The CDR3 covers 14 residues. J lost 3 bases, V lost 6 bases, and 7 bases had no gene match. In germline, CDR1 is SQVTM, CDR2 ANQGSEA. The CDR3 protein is CSVGDRVGTDTQYF. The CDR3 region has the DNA TGCAGCGTGGGGGACAGGGTTGGTACAGATACGCAGTATTTT.

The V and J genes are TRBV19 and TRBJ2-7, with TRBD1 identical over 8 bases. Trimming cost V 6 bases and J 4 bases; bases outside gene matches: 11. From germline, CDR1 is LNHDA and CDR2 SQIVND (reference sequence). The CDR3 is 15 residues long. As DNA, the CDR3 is TGTGCCAGTAGCCAGCGAGGACAGGGACTGTACGAGCAGTACTTC. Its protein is CASSQRGQGLYEQYF.

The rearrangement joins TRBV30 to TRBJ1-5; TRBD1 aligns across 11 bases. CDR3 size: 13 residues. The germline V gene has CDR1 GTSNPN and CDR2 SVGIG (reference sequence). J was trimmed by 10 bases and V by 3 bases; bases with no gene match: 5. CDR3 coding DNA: TGTGCCTGGAGAACAAGGACAGGGGGCCCCCAGCATTTT. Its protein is CAWRTRTGGPQHF.

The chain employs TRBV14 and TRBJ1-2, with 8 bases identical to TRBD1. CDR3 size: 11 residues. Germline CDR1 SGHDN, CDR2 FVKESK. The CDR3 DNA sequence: TGTGGAGGACAGGGTAGATGTGGCTACACCTTC. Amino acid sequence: CGGQGRCGYTF.

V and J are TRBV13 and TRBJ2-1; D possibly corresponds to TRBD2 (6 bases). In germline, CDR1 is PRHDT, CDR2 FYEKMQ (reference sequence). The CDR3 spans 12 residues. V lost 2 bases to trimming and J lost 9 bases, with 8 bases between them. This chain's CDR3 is CASSLLGGEQFF. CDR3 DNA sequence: TGTGCCAGCAGCTTATTGGGGGGTGAGCAGTTCTTC.

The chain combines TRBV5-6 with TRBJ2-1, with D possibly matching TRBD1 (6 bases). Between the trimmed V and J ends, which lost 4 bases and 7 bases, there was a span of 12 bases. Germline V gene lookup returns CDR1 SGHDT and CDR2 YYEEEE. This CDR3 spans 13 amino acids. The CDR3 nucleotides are TGTGCCAGCAGCCCCCAGGGGTTTAATGAGCAGTTCTTC. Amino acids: CASSPQGFNEQFF.